This T cell receptor (beta chain) is from a study of cytomegalovirus exposure and HLA in healthy donors (TCRdb year 2017). In terms of the full investigation: In an earlier analysis of under 600 of the donors, roughly 300 Gb of sequence data and some 120 million unique TCR beta sequences from roughly 200 million T cells were reported. Of the 300 to 450 genotyped donors, approximately 81% were placed in the genetic ancestry cluster associated with self-reported Caucasian donors. To study patterns of TCR occurrence, a later analysis re-analyzed previously published TCR beta repertoires from under 750 donors and added high-resolution HLA genotyping. A later genetic analysis took genome-wide SNP genotypes for about 55% of the roughly 670 donors and used that subset as a discovery cohort. Rather than drawing on any new phenotypic data, the later analysis identified candidate immune exposures from TCR beta sequences and the way those sequences occurred across donors. To predict cytomegalovirus infection status, the study combined high-throughput TCR immunosequencing, statistical association of individual TCRs with disease status, and machine learning. The study profiled the T cell repertoires of 500 to 800 subjects by immunosequencing and related them to cytomegalovirus serostatus. An early release that covered some 630 HLA-typed donors contained approximately 300 gigabases of sequencing data and roughly 84 million unique TCR sequences. The study aimed to test whether cataloging public T cell receptors could reveal signatures of past pathogen exposure. Donor age, sex, ethnicity and CMV serostatus were compiled alongside the repertoire data. Typing coverage varied by locus: about 620-640 donors for A, B, C, DRB1 and DQB1; roughly 510 for DQA1; 606 for DPA1; fewer than 480 for DPB1. Every repertoire in the discovery cohort had been generated on one and the same sequencing platform. An earlier analysis of approximately 640 of the donors applied high-throughput TCR beta sequencing to assess whether each TCR beta V gene segment acted as functional or pseudogenic. HLA typing covered class I and class II loci at four-digit resolution. Along with the roughly 670-subject first cohort, a separate validation cohort of around 110 different subjects was used. Four to six DR-DQ haplotypes were handled as single units for association and clustering, since linkage in the cohort was strong. Across some 400 genotyped donors of the cohort, an average of approximately 220,000 unique TCR beta nucleotide sequences per donor were sequenced, and approximately 17% of those sequences were non-productive. Results the study describes overall, beyond this receptor: A few of the identified cytomegalovirus-associated TCR beta chains were confirmed in vitro to be specific for cytomegalovirus antigens. In a later analysis, TCR association rates were found to vary across HLA loci, with the most associated TCRs seen for DRB1 alleles and the fewest for HLA-C alleles. The earlier analysis of 450 to 700 of the donors excluded some 16 rarely observed V segments, including chromosome 9 orphons, because counts were too low. A later genetic analysis reported fewer N-insertions in productive TCRs among donors in an Asian-associated ancestry cluster than the roughly 690-donor mean. Several of the top co-occurrence clusters appeared to be linked to parvovirus B19, influenza, CMV and Epstein-Barr virus, according to a later analysis. When HLA alleles, especially DR and DQ, strongly co-occurred, attributing TCR associations to individual alleles was difficult. An earlier analysis of around 500 of the donors showed that most TCR beta V segments appeared in productive rearrangements either about 90% or about 30% of the time, which broadly matched IMGT annotations. V-gene and J-gene trimming of TCR beta chains was associated with a missense DCLRE1C variant in a later genetic analysis, and the association was replicated in an independent cohort. For the cohort, immune exposure information was limited to CMV serostatus. A later analysis found that most CMV-associated TCR beta chains appeared HLA-restricted, with HLA associations seemingly driven largely by CMV exposure. The study gave a list of 150 to 200 TCR beta chains associated with cytomegalovirus. In both the original and validation cohorts, the classifier was reported to diagnose cytomegalovirus status with high specificity and sensitivity. At a false discovery rate of 0.05, a later analysis linked some 17,000 TCR beta sequences to specific HLA alleles. The 87-base-pair reads could not distinguish some IMGT-functional V segments, including TRBV6-2 and TRBV6-3, so those segments were excluded. Because HLA typing was unavailable for some donors at each locus, only the typed subset was used in association tests. Correlated functional status among segregating V segments might be attributable to linkage disequilibrium, but an unknown experimental factor could not be ruled out. In a later analysis, HLA-associated TCR beta chains showed more clonal expansion and lower generation probabilities than non-associated chains that were equally common. A cluster of highly shared sequence variants was judged likely to represent a technical artifact of the sequencing pipeline. The authors suggested that the approach could potentially be generalized to other disease states and immunological phenotypes. In this cohort, only TCR beta chains were sequenced, and detectable features were limited by the absence of alpha or paired-chain data. Across donors, most TCR sequences were observed very rarely, whereas some public TCRs were present in many individuals. The presence/absence analyses assumed that sequencing depth was roughly uniform across donors, and that assumption may not be true. A further reported finding was that TCR beta sequences accurately predicted the HLA-A and HLA-B alleles for most subjects in the first cohort.

To prepare the library, the immunoSEQ multiplex PCR assay was applied. For the multiplex PCR, a mixture combining 60 forward primers for TCR Vbeta segments and 13 reverse primers for TCR Jbeta segments was used. The CDR3 region of rearranged TCR beta genes was amplified from genomic DNA with a multiplex PCR assay. The Illumina HiSeq System was used to sequence the amplified TCR beta libraries as 87-base-pair reads. In the paper's pipeline: In a later analysis, 80 million or so unique TCR beta chains were counted across the 650 to 750 repertoires, and some 10 million of these chains were shared by at least two donors. Raw reads were error-corrected and collapsed into unique sequences by a nearest-neighbor algorithm in which closely related sequences were merged to remove PCR and sequencing errors. V, D and J gene segments were assigned by aligning CDR3 sequences to IMGT reference sequences. For a sequence to be retained, a match of at least six nucleotides to both a V gene segment and a J gene segment was required. Rearrangements were called productive when the CDR3 lacked stop codons and stayed in frame with V and J; all others were non-productive. CDR3 was defined according to IMGT convention as the region running from the second conserved V-encoded cysteine to the conserved J-encoded phenylalanine. Sequences without an unambiguous match to a single V gene segment were excluded from the earlier analysis of about 600 of the donors. An earlier analysis of fewer than 750 of the donors classified V segments as functional when productive rearrangements were above 56.7% and as segregating when the standard deviation between donors was above 5%. A statistical classification framework was built to diagnose cytomegalovirus status from the catalog of TCR beta chain sequences. In a later analysis, TCR nucleotide sequences were compared against IMGT/GENE-DB human TR gene sequences so that V and J genes could be assigned. In a later analysis, CDR3 sequences and most-parsimonious VDJ recombination scenarios were assigned using the TCRdist pipeline. In a later analysis, every TCR beta chain was defined by the combination of its CDR3 amino acid sequence and its V-gene family, and reads without a unique V-gene family were dropped. As a way to deal with suspected cross-contamination and a sequencing artifact, a later analysis dropped approximately 570 nucleotide sequences that were highly shared and had low generation probability. In a later analysis, a clonal expansion index for each public chain was calculated from normalized within-repertoire ranks of inferred template counts. In a later analysis, generation probabilities were computed using a VDJ recombination model fitted to out-of-frame rearrangements, and the results were checked against IGoR. In a later analysis, TCR-TCR, TCR-HLA and TCR-CMV co-occurrence was scored with hypergeometric tests, and a repertoire-size bias correction was applied to TCR pairs. False discovery rates were estimated in a later analysis by permuting HLA or CMV assignments 20 times. A later analysis grouped co-occurring TCRs with DBSCAN, adding TCRdist sequence similarity when clustering within HLA-allele-positive subsets. Co-occurrence clustering excluded repertoires with fewer than 30,000 or more than 120,000 public chains, plus five with anomalous nucleotide sharing. TCRdb retrieved this table from immuneACCESS and kept in-frame rearrangements only. Not all clones are present; in checked studies, unresolved V genes account for under half, and no reason is known for the remainder. The V and J calls and clone size were taken over from that table, and D and trimming were inferred from the DNA. This sample lists about 150,000 clones; approximately 78% were detected once. Approximately 2.4% of the sample lies in the top ten.

Concerning this clone itself: This clone's antigen is unknown. No qualities accompany the bases; no much larger clone lies one base away.

The cohort was made up of approximately 670 healthy bone marrow donors. At the time of sampling, every cohort member was nominally healthy, though immune exposures that went unrecorded were likely present. The donor tested CMV seronegative, placing the donor among the 352 seronegative members of the cohort. Each donor provided a peripheral blood sample, and peripheral blood mononuclear cells were used for TCR beta sequencing. Genomic DNA was extracted from the blood cell samples with the Qiagen DNeasy Blood Extraction Kit. V loses 5 bases, J loses 7 bases, and the germline ends lie 15 bases apart. The CDR1 and CDR2 encoded by the germline V gene are MGHDK and SYGVNS. Its CDR3 holds 13 amino acids, cysteine through phenylalanine. Only CDR3 DNA remains: 39 bases, in frame from the first base.

The specimen was PBMCs. The origin of this receptor is a male donor in good health and CMV-seronegative. The chain links TRBV25-1 with TRBJ2-7; the D gene assignment is ambiguous. In nucleotides, the sequence is TGTGCCAGCAGTCCTACCCCCCTGCGGGAGCAGTACTTC. Translated, it gives CASSPTPLREQYF.